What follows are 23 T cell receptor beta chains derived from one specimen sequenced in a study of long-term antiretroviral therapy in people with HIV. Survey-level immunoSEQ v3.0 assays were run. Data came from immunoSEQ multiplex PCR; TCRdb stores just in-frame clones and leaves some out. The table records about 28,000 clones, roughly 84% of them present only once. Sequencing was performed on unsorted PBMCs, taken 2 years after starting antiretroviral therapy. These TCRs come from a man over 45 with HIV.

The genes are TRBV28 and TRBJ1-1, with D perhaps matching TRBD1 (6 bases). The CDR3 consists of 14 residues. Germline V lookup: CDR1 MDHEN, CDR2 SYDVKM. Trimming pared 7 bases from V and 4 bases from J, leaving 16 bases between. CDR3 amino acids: CASKGGEWGTEAFF. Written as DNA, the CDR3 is TGTGCCAGCAAGGGGGGGGAATGGGGCACTGAAGCTTTCTTT.

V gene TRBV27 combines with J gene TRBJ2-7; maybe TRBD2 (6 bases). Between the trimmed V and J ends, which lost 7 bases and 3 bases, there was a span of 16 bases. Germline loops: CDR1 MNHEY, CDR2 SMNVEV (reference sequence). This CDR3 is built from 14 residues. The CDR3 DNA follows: TGTGCCAGCATGATCGGGCTAGCGAGCTACGAGCAGTACTTC. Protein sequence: CASMIGLASYEQYF.

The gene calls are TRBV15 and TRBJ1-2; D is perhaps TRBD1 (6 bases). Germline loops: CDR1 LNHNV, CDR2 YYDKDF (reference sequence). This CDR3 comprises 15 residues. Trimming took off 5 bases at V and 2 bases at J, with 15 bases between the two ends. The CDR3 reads CATSVDRRVNYGYTF. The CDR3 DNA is TGTGCCACCAGCGTAGACAGGAGGGTGAACTATGGCTACACCTTC.

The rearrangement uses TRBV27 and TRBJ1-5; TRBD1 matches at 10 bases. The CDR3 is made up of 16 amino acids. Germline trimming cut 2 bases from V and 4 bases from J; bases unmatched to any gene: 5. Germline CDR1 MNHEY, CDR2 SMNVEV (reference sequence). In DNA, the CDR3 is TGTGCCAGCAGTTTAGGGGACAGGGGAGGAAATCAGCCCCAGCATTTT. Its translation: CASSLGDRGGNQPQHF.

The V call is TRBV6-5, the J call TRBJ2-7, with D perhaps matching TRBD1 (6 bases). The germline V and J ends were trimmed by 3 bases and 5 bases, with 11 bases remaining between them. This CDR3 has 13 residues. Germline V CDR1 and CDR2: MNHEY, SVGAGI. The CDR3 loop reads CASSYSGDHEQYF. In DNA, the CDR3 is TGTGCCAGCAGTTATTCAGGGGACCACGAGCAGTACTTC.

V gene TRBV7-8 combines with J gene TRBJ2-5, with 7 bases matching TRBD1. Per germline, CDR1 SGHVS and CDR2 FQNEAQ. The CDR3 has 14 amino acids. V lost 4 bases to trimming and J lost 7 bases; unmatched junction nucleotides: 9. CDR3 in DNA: TGTGCCAGCAGCTCAACAGGGGTCTTGGGGACCCAGTACTTC. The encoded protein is CASSSTGVLGTQYF.

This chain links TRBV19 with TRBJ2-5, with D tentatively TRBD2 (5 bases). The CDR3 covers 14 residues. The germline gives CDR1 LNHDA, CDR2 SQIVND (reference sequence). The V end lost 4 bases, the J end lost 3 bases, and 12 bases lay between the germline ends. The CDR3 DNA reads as TGTGCCAGTAGTAGTCCAGCGCGGGAAGAGACCCAGTACTTC. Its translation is CASSSPAREETQYF.

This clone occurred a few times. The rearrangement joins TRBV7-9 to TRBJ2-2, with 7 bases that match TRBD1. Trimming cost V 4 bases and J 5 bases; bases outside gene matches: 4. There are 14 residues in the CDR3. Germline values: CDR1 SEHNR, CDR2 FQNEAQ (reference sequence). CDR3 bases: TGTGCCAGCAGCTCCCGGGACAGAACCGGGGAGCTGTTTTTT. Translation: CASSSRDRTGELFF.

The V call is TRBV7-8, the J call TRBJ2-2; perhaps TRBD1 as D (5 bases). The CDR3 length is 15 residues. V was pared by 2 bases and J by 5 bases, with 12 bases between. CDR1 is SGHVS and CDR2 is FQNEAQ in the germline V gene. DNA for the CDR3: TGTGCCAGCAGCTTAATCAGGGCTCGTACCGGGGAGCTGTTTTTT. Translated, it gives CASSLIRARTGELFF.

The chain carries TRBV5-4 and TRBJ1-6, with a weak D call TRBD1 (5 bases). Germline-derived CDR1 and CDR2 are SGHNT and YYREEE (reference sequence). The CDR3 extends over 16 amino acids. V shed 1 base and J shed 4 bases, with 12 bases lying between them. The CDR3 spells CASSLPPGRYNSPLHF. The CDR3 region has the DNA TGTGCCAGCAGCTTGCCTCCGGGACGTTATAATTCACCCCTCCACTTT. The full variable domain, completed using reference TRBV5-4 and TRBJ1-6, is ETGVTQSPTHLIKTRGQQVTLRCSSQSGHNTVSWYQQALGQGPQFIFQYYREEENGRGNFPPRFSGLQFPNYSSELNVNALELDDSALYLCASSLPPGRYNSPLHFGNGTRLTVT.

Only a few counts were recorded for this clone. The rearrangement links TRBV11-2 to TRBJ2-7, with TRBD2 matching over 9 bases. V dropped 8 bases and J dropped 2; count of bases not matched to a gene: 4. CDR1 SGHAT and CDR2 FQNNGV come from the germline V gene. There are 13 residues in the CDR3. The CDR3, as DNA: TGTGCCAGCGTGGCTAGCGGGACCTACGAGCAGTACTTC. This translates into CASVASGTYEQYF.

The CDR3 DNA reads TGTGCCAGCAGTCTCACAGGGGGCTCCTACGAGCAGTACTTC. It yields the protein CASSLTGGSYEQYF. The chain uses TRBV6-5 and TRBJ2-7, with 8 nucleotides matching TRBD1. The trim removed 5 bases at V and 0 bases at J, leaving 3 bases unmatched. Germline CDR1 and CDR2: MNHEY and SVGAGI. There are 14 residues in the CDR3.

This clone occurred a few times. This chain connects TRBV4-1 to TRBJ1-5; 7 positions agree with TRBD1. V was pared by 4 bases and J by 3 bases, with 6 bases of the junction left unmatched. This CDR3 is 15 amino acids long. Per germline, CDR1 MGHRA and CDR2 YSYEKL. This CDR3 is CASSRRTGVNQPQHF. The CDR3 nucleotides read TGCGCCAGCAGCCGCAGAACAGGGGTCAATCAGCCCCAGCATTTT.

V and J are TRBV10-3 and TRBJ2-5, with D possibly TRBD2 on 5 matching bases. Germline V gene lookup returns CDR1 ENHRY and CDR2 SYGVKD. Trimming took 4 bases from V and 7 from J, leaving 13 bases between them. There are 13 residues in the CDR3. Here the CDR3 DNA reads TGTGCCATCAGTGGGGCCGGTGAGGGGACCCAGTACTTC. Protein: CAISGAGEGTQYF.

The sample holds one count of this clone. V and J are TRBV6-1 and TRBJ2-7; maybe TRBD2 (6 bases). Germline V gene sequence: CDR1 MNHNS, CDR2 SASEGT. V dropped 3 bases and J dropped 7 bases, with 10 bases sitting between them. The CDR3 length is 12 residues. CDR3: CASSEVGGEQYF. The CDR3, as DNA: TGTGCCAGCAGTGAGGTGGGAGGAGAGCAGTACTTC.

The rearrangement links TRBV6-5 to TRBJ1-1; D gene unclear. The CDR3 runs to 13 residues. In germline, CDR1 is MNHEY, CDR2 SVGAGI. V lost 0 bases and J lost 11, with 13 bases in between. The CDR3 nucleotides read TGTGCCAGCAGTTACTCGAAGATCGGGGAGGCTTTCTTT. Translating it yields CASSYSKIGEAFF.

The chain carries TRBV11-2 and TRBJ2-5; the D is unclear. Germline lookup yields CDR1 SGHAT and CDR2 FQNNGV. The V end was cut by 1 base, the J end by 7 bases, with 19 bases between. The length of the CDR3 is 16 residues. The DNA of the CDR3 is TGTGCCAGCAGCTTAGTGAGGCCTTTTGATATATGGACCCAGTACTTC. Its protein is CASSLVRPFDIWTQYF. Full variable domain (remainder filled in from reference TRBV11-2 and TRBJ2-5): EAGVAQSPRYKIIEKRQSVAFWCNPISGHATLYWYQQILGQGPKLLIQFQNNGVVDDSQLPKDRFSAERLKGVDSTLKIQPAKLEDSAVYLCASSLVRPFDIWTQYFGPGTRLLVL.

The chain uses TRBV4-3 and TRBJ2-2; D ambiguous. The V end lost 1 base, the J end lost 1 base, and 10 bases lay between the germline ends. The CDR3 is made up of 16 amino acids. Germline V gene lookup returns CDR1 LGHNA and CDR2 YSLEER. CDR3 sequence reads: CASSQVPAGNTGELFF. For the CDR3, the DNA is TGCGCCAGCAGCCAAGTTCCGGCAGGGAACACCGGGGAGCTGTTTTTT.

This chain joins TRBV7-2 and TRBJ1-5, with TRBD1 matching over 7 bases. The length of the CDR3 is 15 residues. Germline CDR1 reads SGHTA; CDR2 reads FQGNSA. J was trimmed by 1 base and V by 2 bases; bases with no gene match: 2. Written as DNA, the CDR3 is TGTGCCAGCAGCTTAAGGGGACAGAGCAATCAGCCCCAGCATTTT. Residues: CASSLRGQSNQPQHF.

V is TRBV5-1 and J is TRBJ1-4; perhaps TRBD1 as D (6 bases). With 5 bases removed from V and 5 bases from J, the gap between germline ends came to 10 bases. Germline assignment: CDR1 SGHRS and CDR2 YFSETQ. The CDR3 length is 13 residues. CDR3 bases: TGCGCCAGCAGAGAGGACAGAAATGAAAAACTGTTTTTT. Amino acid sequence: CASREDRNEKLFF.

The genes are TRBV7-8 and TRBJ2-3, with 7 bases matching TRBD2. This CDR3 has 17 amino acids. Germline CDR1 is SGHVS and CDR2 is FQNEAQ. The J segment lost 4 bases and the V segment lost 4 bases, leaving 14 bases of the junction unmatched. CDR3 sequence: CASSYRGPAGWADTQYF. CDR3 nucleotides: TGTGCCAGCAGCTACAGAGGTCCAGCGGGATGGGCAGATACGCAGTATTTT. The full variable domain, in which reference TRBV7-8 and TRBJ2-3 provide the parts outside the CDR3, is GAGVSQSPRYKVAKRGQDVALRCDPISGHVSLFWYQQALGQGPEFLTYFQNEAQLDKSGLPSDRFFAERPEGSVSTLKIQRTQQEDSAVYLCASSYRGPAGWADTQYFGPGTRLTVL.

The CDR3 DNA sequence: TGTGCCAGCACCTTGGTAGGGATGAACACTGAAGCTTTCTTT. It translates to CASTLVGMNTEAFF. V gene TRBV7-9 combines with J gene TRBJ1-1; D not certain. V was cut by 7 bases and J by 0 bases, with 12 bases left in between. The CDR3 spans 14 residues. Germline CDR1 is SEHNR and CDR2 is FQNEAQ (reference sequence).

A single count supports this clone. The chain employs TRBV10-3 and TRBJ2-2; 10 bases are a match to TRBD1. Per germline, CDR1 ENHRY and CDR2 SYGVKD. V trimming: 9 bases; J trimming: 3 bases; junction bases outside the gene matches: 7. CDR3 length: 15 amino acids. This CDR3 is CAMSRDRGDTGELFF. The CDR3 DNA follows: TGTGCCATGTCCCGGGACAGGGGAGACACCGGGGAGCTGTTTTTT.